The entry that follows covers one T cell receptor beta chain sequence. What it recognizes is unknown. These data are taken from a study of monozygotic twins with inflammatory bowel disease. Donors each gave more than 2 ml of blood. cDNA for TCRalpha and TCRbeta was amplified by nested PCRs of roughly 15 then 8 to 10 cycles. Following a re-call of the 5' RACE reads, TCRdb has one entry per CDR3 protein and lacks DNA. The table for this sample gives 150,000 to 200,000 distinct CDR3 sequences. The CDR3 loop spans 17 amino acids. In germline, CDR1 is LGHNA, CDR2 YNFKEQ. Overall study results and limits: Relative to healthy twins, IBD patients had fewer clonotypes in common with others, a gap that was especially apparent with disease activity.

The specimen was blood. This clonotype was sampled from a human donor with ulcerative colitis or Crohn's disease, or a healthy co-twin of an affected twin (not recorded which). The rearrangement links TRBV4-2 to TRBJ2-7; TCRdb calls TRBD2, which cannot be checked without DNA. CDR3 sequence: CASSQVFRTPPSYEQYF.